This entry lists 5 T cell receptor beta chains sequenced from one sample in a study of T cells in women clearing cervical HPV infection. Sequencing was performed with immunoSEQ multiplex PCR; in TCRdb, only in-frame clones are kept and a portion is missing. Its listing shows 15,000 to 20,000 clones. Sequencing input: blood buffy coat. The receptors stem from a woman between 18 and 70 years old with a cervical HPV16 infection that either progressed to CIN3+ or cleared (not recorded which).

Note on this clone: The sequenced fragment ends 3 residues before the CDR3 boundary, so the rest is inferred from the germline J gene. V is TRBV12-5 and J is TRBJ2-3, with 9 nucleotides matching TRBD2. Losses at the gene ends were 1 base for V and 2 bases for J; bases not matched to a gene: 4. From germline, CDR1 is LGHNT and CDR2 FRNRAP. The CDR3 is 16 residues long. CDR3 residues: CASGLGLAGTTDTQYF. The part of the CDR3 DNA that was read is TGTGCTAGTGGTTTGGGGCTAGCGGGGACCACAGATACG.

The CDR3 here is CASSPDSNEQFF. The sequenced CDR3 bases are TGTGCCAGCTCACCGGACAGCAATGAG. V gene TRBV18 combines with J gene TRBJ2-1; TRBD1 is a possible D gene (6 bases). The read halts 3 residues ahead of the CDR3 end, with the missing end drawn from the germline J gene. V lost 3 bases and J 6 bases, leaving 6 bases between the germline ends. The CDR3 loop spans 12 amino acids. CDR1 and CDR2 (germline): KGHSH, LQKENI.

A word on this clone: The read finishes 3 residues shy of the CDR3 end, and the germline J gene is used to complete it. The V and J genes are TRBV2 and TRBJ2-3; 7 bases fit TRBD2. The germline V gene has CDR1 SNHLY and CDR2 FYNNEI. V lost 3 bases to trimming and J lost 0 bases; unmatched junction nucleotides: 3. The CDR3 covers 15 residues. The part of the CDR3 DNA that was read is TGTGCCAGCAGTGAGTCTAGCGGTAGCACAGATACG. This codes for CASSESSGSTDT. The entire CDR3 protein is CASSESSGSTDTQYF.

As regards this clone: The CDR3 is cut off 3 residues early in the read; its end comes from the germline J gene. The V and J genes are TRBV19 and TRBJ2-5; 9 nucleotides match TRBD2. The CDR3 has 16 amino acids. V lost 3 bases and J lost 1; bases outside the gene matches: 6. Germline V gene lookup returns CDR1 LNHDA and CDR2 SQIVND (reference sequence). The CDR3: CASSIRLAGPQETQYF. CDR3 bases read: TGTGCCAGTAGTATCCGGCTAGCGGGACCCCAAGAGACC. Variable domain in full (rest from reference TRBV19 and TRBJ2-5): DGGITQSPKYLFRKEGQNVTLSCEQNLNHDAMYWYRQDPGQGLRLIYYSQIVNDFQKGDIAEGYSVSREKKESFPLTVTSAQKNPTAFYLCASSIRLAGPQETQYFGPGTRLLVL.

About this clone itself: The read ends 3 residues early relative to the CDR3; the germline J gene fills the gap. V and J are TRBV28 and TRBJ2-3; D unclear. Germline V gene sequence: CDR1 MDHEN, CDR2 SYDVKM. The CDR3 has 12 residues. The germline V and J ends were trimmed by 8 bases and 0 bases, with 6 bases remaining between them. The covered CDR3 bases are TGTGCCAGCGGTACTAGCACAGATACG. It yields the protein CASGTSTDT. In full, the CDR3 is CASGTSTDTQYF.